The 25 T cell receptor beta chains reported below all come from one sample, sequenced in a study of blood T cells in healthy people across ages. Next came a second PCR, run for about 6 to 12 cycles, which used a sample-barcoded 5' primer along with a J-beta primer mix. TCRdb reanalysed the 5' RACE reads using MiXCR and keeps one entry per CDR3 protein. The table has about 630,000 distinct CDR3 sequences, under 25% seen once. The sample comprised blood. The receptors were sampled from a man between 70 and 80 years old in good health.

Points on this clonotype: An end of the junction does not agree with germline; a read error may underlie this. The V and J genes are TRBV4-3 and TRBJ2-3, with 10 bases fitting TRBD2. The germline gives CDR1 LGHNA, CDR2 YSLEER. This CDR3 contains 20 residues. The CDR3 is CASNQDSSRPSGGVADTQYF. CDR3 nucleotides: TGCGCCAGCAACCAAGACTCATCGCGGCCGAGCGGGGGGGTGGCGGATACGCAGTATTTT.

This clonotype was found a few times. The chain carries TRBV29-1 and TRBJ2-3, with a tentative D call TRBD1 (5 bases). V shed 8 bases and J shed 2 bases, with 11 bases lying between them. From germline, CDR1 is SQVTM and CDR2 ANQGSEA. The CDR3 sequence is 12 residues long. CDR3 DNA: TGCAGCCTAGTACAGGACACAGATACGCAGTATTTT. Translated: CSLVQDTDTQYF.

V is TRBV10-3 and J is TRBJ2-6; D is uncertain. The CDR3 loop spans 14 amino acids. Between the trimmed V and J ends, which lost 4 bases and 0 bases, there was a span of 4 bases. Germline assignment: CDR1 ENHRY and CDR2 SYGVKD. CDR3 nucleotides: TGTGCCATCAGTGGTGACTCTGGGGCCAACGTCCTGACTTTC. This translates into CAISGDSGANVLTF.

This clonotype has only a few counts. The chain recombines TRBV28 with TRBJ2-7; no clear D gene. The CDR3 is 15 residues long. Trimming shortened V by 5 bases and J by 0 bases, and 14 bases separated the two germline ends. Germline CDR1 MDHEN, CDR2 SYDVKM. CDR3 DNA sequence: TGTGCCAGCAGTCCAGCTGGCGCGACCTCCTACGAGCAGTACTTC. It specifies CASSPAGATSYEQYF. The full variable domain, completed using reference TRBV28 and TRBJ2-7, is DVKVTQSSRYLVKRTGEKVFLECVQDMDHENMFWYRQDPGLGLRLIYFSYDVKMKEKGDIPEGYSVSREKKERFSLILESASTNQTSMYLCASSPAGATSYEQYFGPGTRLTVT.

This clonotype was counted at least ten times. The rearrangement links TRBV7-2 to TRBJ1-4, with D uncertain. The CDR3 is 12 residues long. The germline gives CDR1 SGHTA, CDR2 FQGNSA. V was cut by 5 bases and J by 9 bases, with 10 bases left in between. This CDR3 is CASSRHRQKLFF. The CDR3 nucleotides read TGTGCCAGCAGCCGACACAGACAAAAACTGTTTTTT.

This clonotype has a handful of counts. The chain couples TRBV7-2 to TRBJ1-3; D unresolved. Trimming cost V 5 bases and J 0 bases, with 8 bases left between them. The CDR3 sequence is 14 residues long. The germline V gene encodes CDR1 SGHTA and CDR2 FQGNSA. In DNA form, the CDR3 reads TGTGCCAGCAGCCCCTTGGGCTCTGGAAACACCATATATTTT. The encoded protein is CASSPLGSGNTIYF.

The gene calls are TRBV28 and TRBJ2-5, with D perhaps matching TRBD2 (5 bases). The J call may be incorrect, as the DNA end agrees better with TRBJ2-1. The germline V gene has CDR1 MDHEN and CDR2 SYDVKM. CDR3 size: 14 residues. The CDR3, as DNA: TGTGCCAGCGGGCCGGTAACGGGAAACAATGAGCAGTTCTTC. Its translation is CASGPVTGNNEQFF.

This sequence joins TRBV20-1 and TRBJ2-3; 8 nucleotides line up with TRBD1. The CDR3 is made up of 15 amino acids. Germline CDR1 DFQATT, CDR2 SNEGSKA (reference sequence). V was clipped by 5 bases and J by 0 bases; unmatched bases: 7. The CDR3 spells CSAPEGQASTDTQYF. The DNA for the CDR3 is TGCAGTGCTCCCGAGGGACAGGCTAGCACAGATACGCAGTATTTT.

The chain is built from TRBV6-2 or TRBV6-3 and TRBJ1-5; D is possibly TRBD1 (5 bases). Germline CDR1 reads MNHEY; CDR2 reads SVGEGT. CDR3 length equals 15 residues. The germline V and J ends were trimmed by 2 bases and 2 bases, with 10 bases remaining between them. Written as DNA, the CDR3 is TGTGCCAGCAGTTACCTGGGGGTGGGCAATCAGCCCCAGCATTTT. Amino acid sequence: CASSYLGVGNQPQHF.

This clonotype was observed a few times. This sequence joins TRBV29-1 and TRBJ2-5, with 7 bases fitting TRBD1. The germline V gene encodes CDR1 SQVTM and CDR2 ANQGSEA. The V segment lost 5 bases and the J segment 1 base; nucleotides outside the gene matches: 7. This CDR3 is built from 14 residues. The CDR3 is CSVTETGSQETQYF. In DNA form, the CDR3 reads TGCAGCGTTACGGAGACAGGGAGCCAAGAGACCCAGTACTTC.

In this sample, this clonotype turned up a few times. One end of the junction is discordant with germline, which a read error may explain. V and J are TRBV5-1 and TRBJ2-7, with TRBD1 as a possible D gene (5 bases). CDR3 length: 13 amino acids. Germline V lookup: CDR1 SGHRS, CDR2 YFSETQ. CDR3: CASSLGGSYGQYF. The DNA of the CDR3 is TGCGCCAGCAGCTTGGGGGGCTCCTACGGGCAGTACTTC.

CDR3 in amino acids: CASSQDVSQGAETQYF. The CDR3 DNA sequence: TGTGCCAGCAGCCAAGACGTGAGCCAGGGAGCAGAGACCCAGTACTTC. The J gene is TRBJ2-5, the V gene TRBV3-1; D assignment may be TRBD1 or TRBD2 (5 bases each). Deletions cut 0 bases from V and 4 bases from J, with 15 bases between. The germline CDR1 and CDR2 sequences are LGHDT and YNNKEL (reference sequence). There are 16 residues in the CDR3.

The chain has TRBV29-1 and TRBJ2-3, with TRBD2 matching over 12 bases. V was clipped by 5 bases and J by 6 bases; unmatched bases: 3. The CDR3 length is 13 residues. Germline V lookup: CDR1 SQVTM, CDR2 ANQGSEA. The CDR3 DNA follows: TGCAGCGTTAGGACTAGCGGGAAGGATACGCAGTATTTT. Its protein is CSVRTSGKDTQYF.

Only a few counts were recorded for this clonotype. The genes are TRBV28 and TRBJ2-7; tentative D call: TRBD1 (6 bases). The germline V and J ends were trimmed by 5 bases and 2 bases, with 16 bases remaining between them. This CDR3 is 15 amino acids long. CDR1 is MDHEN, CDR2 SYDVKM, per germline. The CDR3 nucleotides are TGTGCCAGCAGTCCCCCCGGGACAAAAACCTACGAGCAGTACTTC. Its translation: CASSPPGTKTYEQYF.

This clonotype occurred many times. The chain uses TRBV28 and TRBJ2-5, with D unclear. Germline CDR1 reads MDHEN; CDR2 reads SYDVKM. The CDR3 is made up of 13 amino acids. V shed 4 bases and J shed 5 bases, with 11 bases lying between them. CDR3 bases: TGTGCCAGCAGTTATGCCCAATCCGAGACCCAGTACTTC. Its translation: CASSYAQSETQYF. Full variable domain (outside the CDR3, taken from reference TRBV28 and TRBJ2-5): DVKVTQSSRYLVKRTGEKVFLECVQDMDHENMFWYRQDPGLGLRLIYFSYDVKMKEKGDIPEGYSVSREKKERFSLILESASTNQTSMYLCASSYAQSETQYFGPGTRLLVL.

The gene calls are TRBV6-6 and TRBJ2-1, with 9 bases that match TRBD2. V shed 5 bases and J 4 bases; nucleotides not matched to a gene: 9. Germline-derived CDR1 and CDR2 are MNHNY and SVGAGI (reference sequence). The CDR3 is 16 residues long. DNA for the CDR3: TGTGCCAGCAGTCAGACGACTAGCGGAGCATACAATGAGCAGTTCTTC. The encoded protein is CASSQTTSGAYNEQFF.

The rearrangement joins TRBV14 to TRBJ2-5; the D is unclear. Trimming removed 3 bases from V and 4 bases from J, with 18 bases in between. There are 16 residues in the CDR3. The germline CDR1 and CDR2 sequences are SGHDN and FVKESK. The CDR3 loop is CASSHRRDKVGETQYF. CDR3 sequence (DNA): TGTGCCAGCAGCCACCGAAGGGATAAGGTGGGAGAGACCCAGTACTTC.

The chain combines TRBV20-1 with TRBJ2-7, with D hard to call. Germline V lookup: CDR1 DFQATT, CDR2 SNEGSKA (reference sequence). Trimming cost V 5 bases and J 1 base, with 9 bases left between them. The CDR3 totals 12 residues. The CDR3 DNA follows: TGCAGTGCTGGAAACCCTTCCTACGAGCAGTACTTC. Protein sequence: CSAGNPSYEQYF.

This chain connects TRBV9 to TRBJ2-1; 8 positions agree with TRBD2. CDR3 length: 15 residues. CDR1 and CDR2 (germline): SGDLS, YYNGEE. V lost 4 bases to trimming and J lost 3 bases; unmatched junction nucleotides: 6. The CDR3 region is CASSPRGLVYNEQFF. The CDR3 nucleotides are TGTGCCAGCAGCCCAAGGGGACTAGTCTACAATGAGCAGTTCTTC.

This clonotype was picked up many times. Written as DNA, the CDR3 is TGTGCCATCAGCTACCAGGATGAGACCCAGTACTTC. This codes for CAISYQDETQYF. The chain couples TRBV10-3 to TRBJ2-5, with D unresolved. This CDR3 is built from 12 residues. The germline V gene has CDR1 ENHRY and CDR2 SYGVKD. V shed 6 bases and J shed 5 bases, with 10 bases lying between them.

This clonotype was detected only a few times. The chain has TRBV29-1 and TRBJ1-1, with 7 bases lining up with TRBD1. V was clipped by 6 bases and J by 4 bases; unmatched bases: 2. Germline V gene lookup returns CDR1 SQVTM and CDR2 ANQGSEA. The CDR3 loop spans 11 amino acids. The CDR3 DNA reads TGCAGCGTAGACAGGGCCACTGAAGCTTTCTTT. It specifies CSVDRATEAFF.

The chain joins TRBV5-1 to TRBJ2-7; TRBD1 aligns across 7 bases. V was clipped by 5 bases and J by 4 bases; unmatched bases: 9. The CDR3 runs to 14 residues. The germline V gene encodes CDR1 SGHRS and CDR2 YFSETQ. In nucleotides, the CDR3 is TGCGCCAGCAGTTGGGGGACAGAACCTTACGAGCAGTACTTC. Amino acid sequence: CASSWGTEPYEQYF.

V and J are TRBV7-9 and TRBJ2-1; TRBD2 matches 7 bases. V lost 1 base, J lost 0 bases, and 9 bases stayed unmatched. CDR1 is SEHNR and CDR2 is FQNEAQ in the germline V gene (reference sequence). This CDR3 region has 18 residues. CDR3 nucleotides: TGTGCCAGCAGCTTAGGAGGTGTAGCGGGTAACTCCTACAATGAGCAGTTCTTC. As protein: CASSLGGVAGNSYNEQFF.

The table lists this clonotype with many counts. The chain combines TRBV4-1 with TRBJ2-4; the D is unclear. The V gene lost 1 base and the J gene lost 2 bases, with 9 bases spanning the gap. Germline V lookup: CDR1 MGHRA, CDR2 YSYEKL. This CDR3 comprises 15 residues. The CDR3 region has the DNA TGCGCCAGCAGCCAAGGCCCGGCGACCAAAAACATTCAGTACTTC. Translating gives CASSQGPATKNIQYF.

This clonotype appeared a few times. The rearrangement joins TRBV20-1 to TRBJ2-4; 7 nucleotides align to TRBD2. Losses at the gene ends were 0 bases for V and 9 bases for J; bases not matched to a gene: 5. CDR3 length: 13 residues. Germline CDR1 and CDR2: DFQATT and SNEGSKA (reference sequence). CDR3 residues: CSARDTASGIQYF. The CDR3 bases are TGCAGTGCTAGAGATACGGCTAGCGGCATTCAGTACTTC.